A selection of T cell receptor beta chains follows, all from one sample in a study of T cells in Graves' hyperthyroidism and ophthalmopathy. TCRdb itself ran the multiplex PCR reads through MiXCR, one entry per CDR3 protein. The table has about 300,000 distinct CDR3 sequences, roughly a fifth seen once. The material sequenced was blood. Receptor source: a man aged 50-60 years with Graves' ophthalmopathy. Both conserved end residues are part of each CDR3. Each record gives: CDR3 DNA, CDR3 protein, clone size, V gene, J gene, D gene. A D gene is named only where the DNA matches it firmly. Some rows have no size entry. The others give once, few or many, or a class for an expanded clone.

TGTGCCAGCAGTGCCTCACAGGCGAACACTGAAGCTTTCTTT	CASSASQANTEAFF	NA	TRBV27	TRBJ1-1	NA
TGTGCCAGCAGTCCCCCGCACGCACGGACCTACGAGCAGTACTTC	CASSPPHARTYEQYF	many	TRBV12-3/TRBV12-4	TRBJ2-7	NA
TGTGCCAGCACCTTGGGGAGAGGGGACACCGGGGAGCTGTTTTTT	CASTLGRGDTGELFF	NA	TRBV2	TRBJ2-2	NA
TGTGCCAGCAGTTTATCGAGGGGGGGCGGGCGCTCTGGGGCCAACGTCCTGACTTTC	CASSLSRGGGRSGANVLTF	few	TRBV28	TRBJ2-6	NA
TGCAGTGCTAGAGATAGTGAGGGGGCAATCGATGGCTACACCTTC	CSARDSEGAIDGYTF	NA	TRBV20-1	TRBJ1-2	TRBD1
TGTGCCAGCAGTTTCGGGGTCAACACCATATATTTT	CASSFGVNTIYF	many	TRBV28	TRBJ1-3	NA
TGTGCCAGCAGAAGTCGCACAGATACGCAGTATTTT	CASRSRTDTQYF	NA	TRBV6-1	TRBJ2-3	NA
TGTGCCAGCAGCAGCGGAGGACATCAAGCCAAAAACATTCAGTACTTC	CASSSGGHQAKNIQYF	NA	TRBV5-4	TRBJ2-4	NA
TGTGCCAGCAGCGTAGAAGACAGGCTGCAAGAGACCCAGTACTTC	CASSVEDRLQETQYF	NA	TRBV9	TRBJ2-5	NA
TGTGCCAGCAGTCCCGTGCCTAGTATGAGGGAGCAGTACTTC	CASSPVPSMREQYF	many	TRBV28	TRBJ2-7	NA
TGTGCCAGCAGTCCAAACAGGGTCGTCGACGAGCAGTACTTC	CASSPNRVVDEQYF	many	TRBV28	TRBJ2-7	NA
TGTGCCAGCAGCCCGGTAGATCGGGAGCCAAATGAGCAGTTCTTC	CASSPVDREPNEQFF	many	TRBV5-6	TRBJ2-1	NA
TGTGCCAGCAGCCAAACAGGGGAGTACGAGCAGTACTTC	CASSQTGEYEQYF	many	TRBV3-1	TRBJ2-7	TRBD1
TGTGCCAGCAGCTTAGCTGTCCACGAGCAGTACTTC	CASSLAVHEQYF	many	TRBV11-2	TRBJ2-7	NA
TGCAGTGCTAGAGTCCTGGGACTAGCGGGACGCGAGACCCAGTACTTC	CSARVLGLAGRETQYF	few	TRBV20-1	TRBJ2-5	TRBD2
TGCGCCAGCAGCGTCACCGTAACGAACACCGGGGAGCTGTTTTTT	CASSVTVTNTGELFF	few	TRBV5-1	TRBJ2-2	NA